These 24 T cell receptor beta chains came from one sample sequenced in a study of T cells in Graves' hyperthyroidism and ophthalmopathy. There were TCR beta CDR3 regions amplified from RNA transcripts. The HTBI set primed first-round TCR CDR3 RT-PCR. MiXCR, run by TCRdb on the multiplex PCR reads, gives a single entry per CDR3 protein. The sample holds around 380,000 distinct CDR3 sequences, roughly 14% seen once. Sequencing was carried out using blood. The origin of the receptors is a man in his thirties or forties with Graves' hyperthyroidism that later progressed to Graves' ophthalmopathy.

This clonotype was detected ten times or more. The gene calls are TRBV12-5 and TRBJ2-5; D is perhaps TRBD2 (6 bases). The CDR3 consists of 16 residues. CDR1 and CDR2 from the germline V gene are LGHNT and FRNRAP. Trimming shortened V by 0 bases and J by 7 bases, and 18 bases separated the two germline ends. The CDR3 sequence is CASGLVLAGRPVTQYF. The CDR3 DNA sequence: TGTGCTAGTGGTTTGGTACTGGCGGGGAGGCCGGTGACCCAGTACTTC.

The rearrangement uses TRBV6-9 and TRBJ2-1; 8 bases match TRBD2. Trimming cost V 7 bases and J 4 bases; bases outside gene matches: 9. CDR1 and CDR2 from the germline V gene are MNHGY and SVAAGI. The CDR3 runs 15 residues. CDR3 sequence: CASTSSGAFYNEQFF. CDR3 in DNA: TGTGCCAGCACCAGTAGCGGGGCATTTTACAATGAGCAGTTCTTC.

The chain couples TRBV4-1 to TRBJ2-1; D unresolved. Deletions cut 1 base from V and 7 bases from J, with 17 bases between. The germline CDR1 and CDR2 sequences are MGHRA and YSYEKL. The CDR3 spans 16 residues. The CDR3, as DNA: TGCGCCAGCAGCCAAGGCGGTAGGTCGTCTAGGAATGAGCAGTTCTTC. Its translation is CASSQGGRSSRNEQFF.

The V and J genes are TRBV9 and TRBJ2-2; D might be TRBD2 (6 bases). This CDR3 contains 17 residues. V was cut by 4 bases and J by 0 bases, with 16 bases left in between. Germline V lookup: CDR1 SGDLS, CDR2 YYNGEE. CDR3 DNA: TGTGCCAGCAGCCCGAGGAGGGCAGGCGCGAACACCGGGGAGCTGTTTTTT. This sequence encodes CASSPRRAGANTGELFF.

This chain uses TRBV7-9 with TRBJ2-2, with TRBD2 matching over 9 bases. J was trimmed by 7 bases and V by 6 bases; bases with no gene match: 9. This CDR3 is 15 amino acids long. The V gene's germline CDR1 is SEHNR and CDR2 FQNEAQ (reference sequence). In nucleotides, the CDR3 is TGTGCCAGCAGATACCGCGGGGGGGCAAGCGGGGAGCTGTTTTTT. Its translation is CASRYRGGASGELFF. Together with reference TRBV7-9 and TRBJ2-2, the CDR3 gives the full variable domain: DTGVSQNPRHKITKRGQNVTFRCDPISEHNRLYWYRQTLGQGPEFLTYFQNEAQLEKSRLLSDRFSAERPKGSFSTLEIQRTEQGDSAMYLCASRYRGGASGELFFGEGSRLTVL.

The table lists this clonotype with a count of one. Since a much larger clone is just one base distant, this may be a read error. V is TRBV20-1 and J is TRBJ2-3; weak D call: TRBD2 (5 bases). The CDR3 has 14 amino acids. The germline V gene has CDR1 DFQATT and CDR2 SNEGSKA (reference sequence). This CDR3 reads CSARGPSSTDSQYF. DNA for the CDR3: TGCAGTGCTAGAGGCCCCTCTAGCACAGATTCGCAGTATTTT.

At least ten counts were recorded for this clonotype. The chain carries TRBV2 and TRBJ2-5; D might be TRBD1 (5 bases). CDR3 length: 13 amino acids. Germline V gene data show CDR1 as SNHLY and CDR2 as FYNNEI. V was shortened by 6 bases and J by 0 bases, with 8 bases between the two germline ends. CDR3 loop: CASRETDQETQYF. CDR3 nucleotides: TGTGCCAGCAGGGAGACAGACCAAGAGACCCAGTACTTC.

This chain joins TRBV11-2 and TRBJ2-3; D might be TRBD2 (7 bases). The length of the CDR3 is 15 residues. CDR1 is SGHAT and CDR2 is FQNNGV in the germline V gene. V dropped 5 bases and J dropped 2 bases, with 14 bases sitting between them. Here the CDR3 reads CASSQAGDTTDTQYF. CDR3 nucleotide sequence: TGTGCCAGCAGCCAGGCGGGGGACACCACAGATACGCAGTATTTT.

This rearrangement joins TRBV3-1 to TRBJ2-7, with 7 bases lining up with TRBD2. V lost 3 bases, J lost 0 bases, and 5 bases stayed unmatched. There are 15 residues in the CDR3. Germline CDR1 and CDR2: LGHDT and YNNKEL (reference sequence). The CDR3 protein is CASSQWRGSSYEQYF. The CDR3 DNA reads TGTGCCAGCAGCCAGTGGCGCGGGAGCTCCTACGAGCAGTACTTC.

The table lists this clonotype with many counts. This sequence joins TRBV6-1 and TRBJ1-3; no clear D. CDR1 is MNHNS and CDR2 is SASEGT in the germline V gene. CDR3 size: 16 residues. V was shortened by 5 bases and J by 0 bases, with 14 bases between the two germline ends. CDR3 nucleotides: TGTGCCAGCAGTTCCCCCTTTCGAGACTCTGGAAACACCATATATTTT. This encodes CASSSPFRDSGNTIYF.

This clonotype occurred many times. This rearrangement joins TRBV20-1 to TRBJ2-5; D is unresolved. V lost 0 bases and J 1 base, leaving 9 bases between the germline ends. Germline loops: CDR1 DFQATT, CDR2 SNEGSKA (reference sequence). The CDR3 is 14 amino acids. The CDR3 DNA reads TGCAGTGCTAGAGATGGAGTAGCCCAAGAGACCCAGTACTTC. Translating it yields CSARDGVAQETQYF.

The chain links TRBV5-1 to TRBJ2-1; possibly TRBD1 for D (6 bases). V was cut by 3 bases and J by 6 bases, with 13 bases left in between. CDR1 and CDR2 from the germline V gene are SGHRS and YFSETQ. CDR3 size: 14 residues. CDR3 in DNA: TGCGCCAGCAGCTACAAGGGGGTACCCAATGAGCAGTTCTTC. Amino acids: CASSYKGVPNEQFF.

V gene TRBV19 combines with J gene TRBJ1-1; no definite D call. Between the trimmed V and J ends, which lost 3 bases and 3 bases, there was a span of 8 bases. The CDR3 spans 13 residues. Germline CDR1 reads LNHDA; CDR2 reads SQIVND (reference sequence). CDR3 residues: CASSITYYTEAFF. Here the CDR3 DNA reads TGTGCCAGTAGTATTACGTATTACACTGAAGCTTTCTTT.

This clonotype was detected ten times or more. For the CDR3, the DNA is TGCAGTGCTAGAGGCCAGTCCGGGCAAAATGAAAAACTGTTTTTT. This encodes CSARGQSGQNEKLFF. This rearrangement joins TRBV20-1 to TRBJ1-4; D is uncertain. Germline values: CDR1 DFQATT, CDR2 SNEGSKA (reference sequence). This CDR3 is 15 amino acids long. V was pared by 1 base and J by 5 bases, with 14 bases between.

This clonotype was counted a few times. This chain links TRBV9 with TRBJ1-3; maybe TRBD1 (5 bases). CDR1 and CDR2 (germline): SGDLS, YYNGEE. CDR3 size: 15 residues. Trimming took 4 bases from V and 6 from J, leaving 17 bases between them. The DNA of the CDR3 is TGTGCCAGCAGCACCTCGGTAGGGGTCGAAAACACCATATATTTT. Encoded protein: CASSTSVGVENTIYF.

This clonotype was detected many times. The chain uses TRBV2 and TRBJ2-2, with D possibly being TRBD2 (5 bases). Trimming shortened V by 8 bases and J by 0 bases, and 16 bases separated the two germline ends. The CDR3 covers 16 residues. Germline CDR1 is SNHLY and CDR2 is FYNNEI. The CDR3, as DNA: TGTGCCAGCGAGAGGGTGGCATATCCGAACACCGGGGAGCTGTTTTTT. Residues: CASERVAYPNTGELFF. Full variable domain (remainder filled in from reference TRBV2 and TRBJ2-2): EPEVTQTPSHQVTQMGQEVILRCVPISNHLYFYWYRQILGQKVEFLVSFYNNEISEKSEIFDDQFSVERPDGSNFTLKIRSTKLEDSAMYFCASERVAYPNTGELFFGEGSRLTVL.

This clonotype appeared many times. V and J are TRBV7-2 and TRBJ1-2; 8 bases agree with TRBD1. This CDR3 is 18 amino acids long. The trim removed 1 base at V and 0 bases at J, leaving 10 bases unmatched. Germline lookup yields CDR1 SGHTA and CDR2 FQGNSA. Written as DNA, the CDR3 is TGTGCCAGCAGCTTAGACGACAGGGGTTTGGGGGCTAACTATGGCTACACCTTC. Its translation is CASSLDDRGLGANYGYTF.

CDR3 residues: CASSPGTTSNYGYTF. The CDR3 DNA reads as TGTGCCAGCAGCCCCGGGACAACATCTAACTATGGCTACACCTTC. The rearrangement joins TRBV3-1 to TRBJ1-2, with D tentatively TRBD1 (6 bases). In germline, CDR1 is LGHDT, CDR2 YNNKEL (reference sequence). This CDR3 has 15 amino acids. V shed 4 bases and J shed 0 bases, with 12 bases lying between them.

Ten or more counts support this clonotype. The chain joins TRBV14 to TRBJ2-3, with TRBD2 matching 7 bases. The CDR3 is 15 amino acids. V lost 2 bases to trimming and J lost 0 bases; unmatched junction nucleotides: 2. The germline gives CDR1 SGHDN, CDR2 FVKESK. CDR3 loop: CASSQPGGSTDTQYF. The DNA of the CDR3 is TGTGCCAGCAGCCAACCGGGAGGTAGCACAGATACGCAGTATTTT.

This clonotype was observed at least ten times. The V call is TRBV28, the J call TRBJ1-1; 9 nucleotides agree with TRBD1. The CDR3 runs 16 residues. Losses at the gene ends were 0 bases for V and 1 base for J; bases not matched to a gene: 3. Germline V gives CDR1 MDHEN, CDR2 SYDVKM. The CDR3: CASSLWLGQGNTEAFF. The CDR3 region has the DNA TGTGCCAGCAGTTTATGGCTGGGACAGGGGAACACTGAAGCTTTCTTT.

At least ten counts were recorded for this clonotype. The CDR3 loop is CASSLYEANYGYTF. CDR3 DNA sequence: TGTGCCAGCAGCTTGTATGAAGCTAACTATGGCTACACCTTC. The chain links TRBV5-5 to TRBJ1-2; D is undetermined. Trimming pared 1 base from V and 0 bases from J, leaving 7 bases between. The CDR3 length is 14 residues. The germline gives CDR1 SGHKS, CDR2 YYEKEE (reference sequence).

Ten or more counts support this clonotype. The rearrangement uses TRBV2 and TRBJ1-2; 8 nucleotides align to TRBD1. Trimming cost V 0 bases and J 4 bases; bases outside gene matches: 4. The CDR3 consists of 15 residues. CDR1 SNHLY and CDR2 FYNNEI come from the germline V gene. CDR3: CASSEAGTGIYGYTF. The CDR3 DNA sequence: TGTGCCAGCAGTGAAGCCGGGACAGGTATCTATGGCTACACCTTC.

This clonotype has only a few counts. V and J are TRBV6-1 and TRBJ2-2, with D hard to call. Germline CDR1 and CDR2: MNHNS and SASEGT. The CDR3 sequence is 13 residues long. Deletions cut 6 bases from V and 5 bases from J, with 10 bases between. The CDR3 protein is CASRKGRTGELFF. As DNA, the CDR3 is TGTGCCAGCAGGAAGGGAAGGACCGGGGAGCTGTTTTTT.

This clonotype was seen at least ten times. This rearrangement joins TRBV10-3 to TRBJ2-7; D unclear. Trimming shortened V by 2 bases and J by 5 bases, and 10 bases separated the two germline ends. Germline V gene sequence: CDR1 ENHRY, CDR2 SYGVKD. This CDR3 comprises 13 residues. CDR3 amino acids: CAISENSLNEQYF. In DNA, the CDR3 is TGTGCCATCAGTGAGAACAGTCTCAACGAGCAGTACTTC.